This T cell receptor beta chain was identified during a study of blood T cell repertoires in COVID-19. For the study at large: COVID-19 samples from acute and convalescent phases originated in the United States, Italy and Spain. In each case, the material was cDNA or gDNA derived from T cells, B-cell-depleted T cells, or PBMCs.

V lost 4 bases, J lost 5 bases, and 12 bases lay in between. Germline-derived CDR1 and CDR2 are SNHLY and FYNNEI. This CDR3 contains 13 residues. As handled by the study authors: Nucleated cell counts were estimated from reference gene primer amplification. Sequenced by immunoSEQ multiplex PCR; TCRdb stores in-frame clones only, minus some. V, J and clone size reflect that table, while D and trimming were determined from the DNA. Of about 74,000 clones in the sample, around 90% were seen once. This chain uses TRBV2 with TRBJ2-7; D uncertain. The source of this sequence is a woman older than 75 with active or convalescent COVID-19. The sequencing input was peripheral blood. CDR3 bases: TGTGCCAGCAGTGTCTACCTCTCGAACGAGCAGTACTTC. Its protein is CASSVYLSNEQYF. Full variable domain (missing parts from reference TRBV2 and TRBJ2-7): EPEVTQTPSHQVTQMGQEVILRCVPISNHLYFYWYRQILGQKVEFLVSFYNNEISEKSEIFDDQFSVERPDGSNFTLKIRSTKLEDSAMYFCASSVYLSNEQYFGPGTRLTVT.